This TCR beta chain was identified in a study of shared clonotypes between healthy human individuals. As regards this clone: No antigen is known for it. Different DNA sequences within this sample yield the same CDR3.

General study results and limits: With a handful of donors compared, about 5.2% of naive CD4 clonotypes were shared.

The deep-level immunoSEQ assay was used. Every immunoSEQ plate was one replicate of a subset's evenly spread DNA. Profiled with immunoSEQ multiplex PCR; TCRdb holds only in-frame clones, not every one. The repertoire has about 1.9 million clones, just under 95% of them found once; the top ten carry around 1.7%. CDR1 PRHDT and CDR2 FYEKMQ come from the germline V gene (reference sequence). The ends were cut back, 5 bases at V and 4 bases at J, with 6 bases in the middle. The CDR3 runs 12 residues. CD45RO-negative, CCR7-positively selected cells formed the naive CD8 fraction, excluding terminally differentiated effector memory CD45RA+ cells.

This TCR derives from a young man in good health. Some clones in this sample may be carry-over from other donors' samples. Sequences were obtained from naive CD8+ T cells from PBMCs. The chain combines TRBV13 with TRBJ2-1; D is unresolved. The CDR3 loop reads CASSPNYNEQFF. The CDR3 bases are TGTGCCAGCAGCCCAAATTACAATGAGCAGTTCTTC.